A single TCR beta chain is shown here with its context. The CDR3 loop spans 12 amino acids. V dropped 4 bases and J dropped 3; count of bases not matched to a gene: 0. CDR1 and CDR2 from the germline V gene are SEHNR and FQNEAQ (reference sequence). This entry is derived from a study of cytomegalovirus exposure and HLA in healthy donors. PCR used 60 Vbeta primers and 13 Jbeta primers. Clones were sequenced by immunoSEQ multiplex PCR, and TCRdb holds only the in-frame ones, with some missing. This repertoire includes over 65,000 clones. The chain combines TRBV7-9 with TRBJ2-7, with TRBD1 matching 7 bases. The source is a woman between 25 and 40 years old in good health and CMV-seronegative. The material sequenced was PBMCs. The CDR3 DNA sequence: TGTGCCAGCAGCTGGGACAGCTACGAGCAGTACTTC. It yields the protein CASSWDSYEQYF.